A selection of T cell receptor beta chains follows, all from one sample in a study of cytomegalovirus exposure and HLA in healthy donors. Some clones are missing from TCRdb's copy, which holds only in-frame ones; the method was immunoSEQ multiplex PCR. The sample has roughly 120,000 clones, more than 80% seen once. The sequenced sample was PBMCs. The receptors derive from a man aged 25-40 years in good health and CMV-seronegative. Each CDR3 is given with its conserved first and last residue. The D gene is left open where the match is weak. Some rows have no size entry. The others give once, few or many, or a class for an expanded clone.

v_gene: TRBV28; abundance: NA; d_gene: NA; j_gene: TRBJ2-7; CDR3aa: CASSLKGRTLGYEQYF; CDR3nt: TGTGCCAGCAGTCTCAAAGGACGGACATTGGGGTACGAGCAGTACTTC
v_gene: TRBV6-5; abundance: once; d_gene: NA; j_gene: TRBJ2-7; CDR3aa: CASSYTAGVYEQYF; CDR3nt: TGTGCCAGCAGTTACACGGCAGGGGTTTACGAGCAGTACTTC
v_gene: TRBV29-1; abundance: NA; d_gene: TRBD1; j_gene: TRBJ1-2; CDR3aa: CSVDMGQGASFGYTF; CDR3nt: TGCAGCGTTGATATGGGACAGGGGGCGTCGTTTGGCTACACCTTC
v_gene: TRBV11-2; abundance: few; d_gene: NA; j_gene: TRBJ2-3; CDR3aa: CASTPGGASTDTQYF; CDR3nt: TGTGCCAGCACTCCCGGGGGAGCTAGCACAGATACGCAGTATTTT
v_gene: TRBV6-5; abundance: NA; d_gene: TRBD2; j_gene: TRBJ2-1; CDR3aa: CASTGGSSYNEQFF; CDR3nt: TGTGCCAGCACGGGCGGGAGCTCCTACAATGAGCAGTTCTTC
v_gene: TRBV5-4; abundance: few; d_gene: TRBD2; j_gene: TRBJ2-1; CDR3aa: CASRSPSGPYNEQFF; CDR3nt: TGTGCCAGCAGGTCCCCTAGCGGGCCCTACAATGAGCAGTTCTTC
v_gene: TRBV5-5; abundance: NA; d_gene: NA; j_gene: TRBJ2-7; CDR3aa: CASSLVVGRSYEQYF; CDR3nt: TGTGCCAGCAGCTTGGTTGTTGGGCGATCCTACGAGCAGTACTTC
v_gene: TRBV5-6; abundance: NA; d_gene: TRBD2; j_gene: TRBJ2-7; CDR3aa: CASSLERESYEQYF; CDR3nt: TGTGCCAGCAGCTTGGAGCGGGAGAGCTACGAGCAGTACTTC
v_gene: TRBV25-1; abundance: NA; d_gene: NA; j_gene: TRBJ1-1; CDR3aa: CATSIGLNTEAFF; CDR3nt: TGTGCCACCAGCATTGGGCTGAACACTGAAGCTTTCTTT
v_gene: TRBV5-1; abundance: NA; d_gene: NA; j_gene: TRBJ2-5; CDR3aa: CASSGTPRGTQYF; CDR3nt: TGCGCCAGCAGTGGAACACCTCGGGGGACCCAGTACTTC
v_gene: TRBV30; abundance: NA; d_gene: NA; j_gene: TRBJ1-4; CDR3aa: CAWNDEAGAATNEKLFF; CDR3nt: TGTGCCTGGAACGATGAGGCAGGGGCGGCAACTAATGAAAAACTGTTTTTT
v_gene: TRBV19; abundance: once; d_gene: TRBD2; j_gene: TRBJ2-2; CDR3aa: CASRREAGELFF; CDR3nt: TGTGCCAGTAGGCGGGAGGCCGGGGAGCTGTTTTTT
v_gene: TRBV7-9; abundance: NA; d_gene: TRBD1; j_gene: TRBJ2-1; CDR3aa: CASSSQGEDRGYNEQFF; CDR3nt: TGTGCCAGCAGCTCCCAGGGTGAGGACAGGGGGTACAATGAGCAGTTCTTC
v_gene: TRBV7-6; abundance: NA; d_gene: NA; j_gene: TRBJ2-7; CDR3aa: CASSLGSRREQYF; CDR3nt: TGTGCCAGCAGCTTAGGGAGTAGGCGCGAGCAGTACTTC
v_gene: TRBV6-5; abundance: NA; d_gene: TRBD2; j_gene: TRBJ2-1; CDR3aa: CASSYSGLAAHVEQFF; CDR3nt: TGTGCCAGCAGTTACTCGGGACTAGCAGCTCATGTGGAGCAGTTCTTC
v_gene: TRBV5-4; abundance: NA; d_gene: TRBD1; j_gene: TRBJ1-1; CDR3aa: CASSSFNRGTNTEAFF; CDR3nt: TGTGCCAGCAGCTCTTTTAACAGGGGTACTAACACTGAAGCTTTCTTT
v_gene: TRBV28; abundance: NA; d_gene: NA; j_gene: TRBJ2-5; CDR3aa: CASSFAGWETQYF; CDR3nt: TGTGCCAGCAGTTTCGCCGGGTGGGAGACCCAGTACTTC
v_gene: TRBV4-1; abundance: few; d_gene: NA; j_gene: TRBJ1-2; CDR3aa: CASSRLETGDYGYTF; CDR3nt: TGCGCCAGCAGCCGGTTGGAGACGGGGGACTATGGCTACACCTTC
v_gene: TRBV28; abundance: NA; d_gene: NA; j_gene: TRBJ2-7; CDR3aa: CASSSPDTYEQYF; CDR3nt: TGTGCCAGCAGTTCCCCTGACACCTACGAGCAGTACTTC
v_gene: TRBV27; abundance: NA; d_gene: TRBD1; j_gene: TRBJ2-7; CDR3aa: CASSPDRGSYEQYF; CDR3nt: TGTGCCAGCAGCCCTGACAGGGGATCCTACGAGCAGTACTTC
v_gene: TRBV25-1; abundance: NA; d_gene: NA; j_gene: TRBJ2-5; CDR3aa: CASSEFVTAQETQYF; CDR3nt: TGTGCCAGCAGTGAATTTGTTACAGCCCAAGAGACCCAGTACTTC
v_gene: TRBV19; abundance: NA; d_gene: NA; j_gene: TRBJ2-5; CDR3aa: CASSMWLAGETQYF; CDR3nt: TGTGCCAGTAGTATGTGGCTAGCCGGAGAGACCCAGTACTTC
v_gene: TRBV5-1; abundance: NA; d_gene: NA; j_gene: TRBJ1-1; CDR3aa: CASSPLSPTGEAFF; CDR3nt: TGCGCCAGCAGCCCTCTCTCCCCGACAGGCGAAGCTTTCTTT
v_gene: TRBV5-4; abundance: NA; d_gene: NA; j_gene: TRBJ2-6; CDR3aa: CASPMGGLSGANVLTF; CDR3nt: TGTGCCAGCCCCATGGGGGGGCTCTCTGGGGCCAACGTCCTGACTTTC
v_gene: TRBV9; abundance: NA; d_gene: TRBD2; j_gene: TRBJ2-1; CDR3aa: CASSVPLAGGNEQFF; CDR3nt: TGTGCCAGCAGCGTCCCGTTAGCGGGAGGCAATGAGCAGTTCTTC
v_gene: TRBV5-1; abundance: NA; d_gene: TRBD2; j_gene: TRBJ2-7; CDR3aa: CASSPAGLVPSEQYF; CDR3nt: TGCGCCAGCAGCCCCGCGGGACTAGTGCCTAGCGAGCAGTACTTC
v_gene: TRBV6-4; abundance: NA; d_gene: NA; j_gene: TRBJ1-2; CDR3aa: CASSDSRGGYTF; CDR3nt: TGTGCCAGCAGTGACTCGCGGGGTGGCTACACCTTC
v_gene: TRBV5-4; abundance: once; d_gene: TRBD2; j_gene: TRBJ2-2; CDR3aa: CASSFSGRAVTGELFF; CDR3nt: TGTGCCAGCAGCTTTAGCGGGAGGGCGGTCACCGGGGAGCTGTTTTTT
v_gene: TRBV4-1; abundance: NA; d_gene: TRBD1; j_gene: TRBJ2-7; CDR3aa: CASSQAGQAEGQYF; CDR3nt: TGCGCCAGCAGCCAGGCCGGACAGGCTGAGGGGCAGTACTTC
v_gene: TRBV6-1; abundance: few; d_gene: NA; j_gene: TRBJ1-1; CDR3aa: CASTMDGGRGAFF; CDR3nt: TGTGCCAGCACTATGGACGGAGGCCGAGGAGCTTTCTTT
v_gene: TRBV19; abundance: NA; d_gene: TRBD1; j_gene: TRBJ2-5; CDR3aa: CASKGDRGNLQETQYF; CDR3nt: TGTGCCAGCAAAGGGGACAGGGGAAATCTCCAAGAGACCCAGTACTTC
v_gene: TRBV7-9; abundance: once; d_gene: NA; j_gene: TRBJ2-1; CDR3aa: CASSLAQVKNEQFF; CDR3nt: TGTGCCAGCAGCTTAGCCCAGGTTAAGAATGAGCAGTTCTTC
v_gene: TRBV5-1; abundance: NA; d_gene: TRBD1; j_gene: TRBJ1-3; CDR3aa: CASSLVLRTGASGNTIYF; CDR3nt: TGCGCCAGCAGCTTGGTCCTCAGGACAGGGGCATCTGGAAACACCATATATTTT
v_gene: TRBV5-1; abundance: NA; d_gene: NA; j_gene: TRBJ1-1; CDR3aa: CASSLGAGRTEAFF; CDR3nt: TGCGCCAGCAGCTTGGGGGCAGGGAGGACTGAAGCTTTCTTT
v_gene: TRBV5-1; abundance: NA; d_gene: TRBD2; j_gene: TRBJ2-5; CDR3aa: CASSLDSGGSQYF; CDR3nt: TGCGCCAGCAGCTTGGATTCGGGGGGTTCCCAGTACTTC
v_gene: TRBV7-9; abundance: NA; d_gene: TRBD1; j_gene: TRBJ1-1; CDR3aa: CASSPTGGKDTEAFF; CDR3nt: TGTGCCAGCAGCCCAACAGGGGGTAAAGATACTGAAGCTTTCTTT
v_gene: TRBV27; abundance: NA; d_gene: NA; j_gene: TRBJ1-1; CDR3aa: CASSPTEAGVGPEAFF; CDR3nt: TGTGCCAGCAGTCCGACCGAGGCAGGGGTCGGACCTGAAGCTTTCTTT
v_gene: TRBV5-4; abundance: few; d_gene: NA; j_gene: TRBJ2-7; CDR3aa: CASSSGLPEQYF; CDR3nt: TGTGCCAGCAGCTCAGGACTACCCGAGCAGTACTTC
v_gene: TRBV2; abundance: few; d_gene: NA; j_gene: TRBJ1-5; CDR3aa: CASSVGRGQPQHF; CDR3nt: TGTGCCAGCAGTGTAGGCAGGGGTCAGCCCCAGCATTTT
v_gene: TRBV28; abundance: NA; d_gene: NA; j_gene: TRBJ1-1; CDR3aa: CASSFGRSVGAFF; CDR3nt: TGTGCCAGCAGTTTCGGCAGGTCCGTTGGAGCTTTCTTT
v_gene: TRBV19; abundance: NA; d_gene: NA; j_gene: TRBJ1-3; CDR3aa: CASSMKGAGNTIYF; CDR3nt: TGTGCCAGTAGTATGAAAGGGGCTGGAAACACCATATATTTT
v_gene: TRBV7-9; abundance: NA; d_gene: NA; j_gene: TRBJ2-3; CDR3aa: CASSSDTSATDTQYF; CDR3nt: TGTGCCAGCAGCTCAGACACCTCCGCCACAGATACGCAGTATTTT
v_gene: TRBV5-6; abundance: NA; d_gene: NA; j_gene: TRBJ2-6; CDR3aa: CASSLQASGANVLTF; CDR3nt: TGTGCCAGCAGCTTACAGGCCTCTGGGGCCAACGTCCTGACTTTC